Given below is one T cell receptor (beta chain) in context. The antigen remains undetermined. These data belong to a study of shared clonotypes between healthy human individuals. The CDR3 length is 16 residues. Trimming stripped 0 bases from V and 6 bases from J, with 15 bases between. Germline CDR1 is SGDLS and CDR2 is YYNGEE. Sequenced by immunoSEQ multiplex PCR; TCRdb stores in-frame clones only, minus some. The table lists approximately 840,000 clones, approximately 96% of them singletons, with over 0.2% in the top ten. Study outcomes and limitations: What rarefaction showed was incomplete sorted-subset sequencing despite large depth.

Naive CD8 cells lacked CD45RO and underwent positive selection for CCR7, leaving out terminally differentiated effector memory CD45RA+ cells. The rearrangement links TRBV9 to TRBJ2-2; tentatively, D is TRBD2 (5 bases). Sequenced: naive CD8+ T cells sorted from blood. This sequence originates from a man younger than 45 in good health. The CDR3 sequence: CASSVDLATEAGELFF. CDR3 nucleotide sequence: TGTGCCAGCAGCGTAGACCTTGCCACGGAGGCCGGGGAGCTGTTTTTT.